This T cell receptor beta chain is drawn from a study of PD-1 blockade in classical Hodgkin lymphoma. Whole-study findings and limits: For complete responders, baseline diversity was comparable to that of newly diagnosed patients.

There was relapse after autologous stem cell transplantation in every patient, and there was variation in brentuximab vedotin exposure. On this clone: Antigen unknown.

Produced via immunoSEQ multiplex PCR; TCRdb's table is partial and in-frame only. This sample has around 66,000 clones, with about 64% found just once. The sample here was peripheral blood mononuclear cells (PBMCs), taken before the second cycle of nivolumab. The receptor was isolated from a human donor with classical Hodgkin lymphoma.

In nucleotides, the CDR3 is TGCAGTGCTGGGACTAGCCAGACCCAGTACTTC. It specifies CSAGTSQTQYF. The chain couples TRBV20-1 to TRBJ2-5, with 9 bases matching TRBD2. CDR3 length equals 11 residues. The J segment lost 6 bases and the V segment lost 5 bases, leaving 1 base of the junction unmatched. Germline lookup yields CDR1 DFQATT and CDR2 SNEGSKA (reference sequence).